These T cell receptor beta chains were read from a single sample in a study of T cells in tuberculosis. Clones were sequenced by immunoSEQ multiplex PCR, and TCRdb holds only the in-frame ones, with some missing. The sample has fewer than 45,000 clones; roughly 95% are singletons. Material for sequencing was PBMCs. Source of these receptors: a donor between 10 and 29 years old with latent tuberculosis or without tuberculosis infection. Each CDR3 is given with its conserved first and last residue. The order of the fields is D gene, J gene, V gene, clone size, CDR3 DNA, CDR3 protein. A D gene is named only where the DNA matches it firmly. Clone sizes are given selectively: once, few, many, or a class where the clone is expanded.

D: TRBD2; J: TRBJ2-1; V: TRBV9; size: -; DNA: TGTGCCAGCAGCCGGGGCGGGAGCGTCTACAATGAGCAGTTCTTC; CDR3: CASSRGGSVYNEQFF
D: TRBD1; J: TRBJ1-2; V: TRBV5-6; size: -; DNA: TGTGCCAGCAGCTTAGCAGGGGGCGCGAATGGCTACACCTTC; CDR3: CASSLAGGANGYTF
D: -; J: TRBJ2-7; V: TRBV2; size: -; DNA: TGTGCCAGCTTACCTTACGTACAGGTACGCGAGCAGTACTTC; CDR3: CASLPYVQVREQYF
D: TRBD1; J: TRBJ1-2; V: TRBV6-1; size: -; DNA: TGTGCCAGCAGAGGGACAGCTAAATATGGCTACACCTTC; CDR3: CASRGTAKYGYTF
D: -; J: TRBJ1-1; V: TRBV6-5; size: -; DNA: TGTGCCAGCCGTCAGGTGCGGAACACTGAAGCTTTCTTT; CDR3: CASRQVRNTEAFF
D: TRBD2; J: TRBJ2-1; V: TRBV9; size: -; DNA: TGTGCCAGCAGCGTGGGACTAGCGGGAGGATATGAGCAGTTCTTC; CDR3: CASSVGLAGGYEQFF
D: -; J: TRBJ2-7; V: TRBV5-1; size: -; DNA: TGCGCCAGCAGCTTGAGACTCAGGACAGCGAACTACGAGCAGTACTTC; CDR3: CASSLRLRTANYEQYF
D: TRBD1; J: TRBJ1-2; V: TRBV30; size: -; DNA: TGTGCCTGGTATCAGGGGGGCTATGGCTACACCTTC; CDR3: CAWYQGGYGYTF
D: -; J: TRBJ2-7; V: TRBV9; size: -; DNA: TGTGCCAGCAGCGTAGACCCACAGGGAGGGGAGCAGTACTTC; CDR3: CASSVDPQGGEQYF
D: TRBD1; J: TRBJ1-3; V: TRBV18; size: -; DNA: TGTGCCAGCTCACCACCCGGCCAGGGGGCGGGAAACACCATATATTTT; CDR3: CASSPPGQGAGNTIYF
D: -; J: TRBJ1-1; V: TRBV19; size: -; DNA: TGTGCCAGTAGTATGGTTGCGATGAACACTGAAGCTTTCTTT; CDR3: CASSMVAMNTEAFF
D: -; J: TRBJ2-2; V: TRBV7-7; size: -; DNA: TGTGCCAGCAGCTTAGAGTTAGTGACAGGGAGGTCCGGGGAGCTGTTTTTT; CDR3: CASSLELVTGRSGELFF
D: TRBD2; J: TRBJ2-1; V: TRBV6-1; size: once; DNA: TGTGCCAGCTTTAGCGGGAGAGGGTACAATGAGCAGTTCTTC; CDR3: CASFSGRGYNEQFF
D: TRBD1; J: TRBJ2-2; V: TRBV5-6; size: -; DNA: TGTGCCAGCAGCCCTGGACAGGGGGTCACCGGGGAGCTGTTTTTT; CDR3: CASSPGQGVTGELFF
D: -; J: TRBJ1-3; V: TRBV6-5; size: -; DNA: TGTGCCAGCTCAAGGGCGGGGGACTCTGGAAACACCATATATTTT; CDR3: CASSRAGDSGNTIYF
D: TRBD1; J: TRBJ1-1; V: TRBV7-2; size: -; DNA: TGTGCCAGCAGCCGCAACAGGGGGGCTGAAGCTTTCTTT; CDR3: CASSRNRGAEAFF
D: -; J: TRBJ2-7; V: TRBV10-3; size: -; DNA: TGTGCCATCAGTGTTGAATGGATGGGGGGGGCCCCCTACGAGCAGTACTTC; CDR3: CAISVEWMGGAPYEQYF
D: -; J: TRBJ2-4; V: TRBV7-2; size: -; DNA: TGTGCCAGCAGCCCGGCGAGGGCCAAAAACATTCAGTACTTC; CDR3: CASSPARAKNIQYF
D: -; J: TRBJ1-5; V: TRBV2; size: -; DNA: TGTGCCAGCTCCCCTGACAGGACTAGCAATCAGCCCCAGCATTTT; CDR3: CASSPDRTSNQPQHF
D: -; J: TRBJ2-7; V: TRBV5-6; size: -; DNA: TGTGCCAGCAGCTGGGGGCAGGGTGACTACGAGCAGTACTTC; CDR3: CASSWGQGDYEQYF
D: -; J: TRBJ2-3; V: TRBV27; size: -; DNA: TGTGCCAGCAGTCCCCGTAGGGGTGAAGGCACAGATACGCAGTATTTT; CDR3: CASSPRRGEGTDTQYF
D: -; J: TRBJ2-1; V: TRBV14; size: once; DNA: TGTGCCAGCAGCCAAGTAGGTGGGCTAGACAGTGAGCAGTTCTTC; CDR3: CASSQVGGLDSEQFF
D: -; J: TRBJ2-7; V: TRBV5-6; size: -; DNA: TGTGCCAGCGCCTTCGGCGGTCAAAGCTCCTACGAGCAGTACTTC; CDR3: CASAFGGQSSYEQYF
D: -; J: TRBJ1-2; V: TRBV5-6; size: -; DNA: TGTGCCAGCAGCCAAAACCCGACCTACCCCAGGGGCTACACCTTC; CDR3: CASSQNPTYPRGYTF
D: -; J: TRBJ1-2; V: TRBV5-6; size: -; DNA: TGTGCCAGCAGCTTTTTTAACAGAGCTAACTATGGCTACACCTTC; CDR3: CASSFFNRANYGYTF
D: TRBD1; J: TRBJ2-5; V: TRBV5-1; size: -; DNA: TGCGCCAGCAGCTTTCGGACAGGGGGAGGTGAGACCCAGTACTTC; CDR3: CASSFRTGGGETQYF
D: TRBD2; J: TRBJ2-1; V: TRBV30; size: -; DNA: TGTGCCTGGAACCCGGGACTAGCGGGAGGCCCCAAGGATGAGCAGTTCTTC; CDR3: CAWNPGLAGGPKDEQFF
D: -; J: TRBJ1-2; V: TRBV5-8; size: -; DNA: TGTGCCAGCAGCTTTCTTACAGGGCACTACACCTTC; CDR3: CASSFLTGHYTF
D: -; J: TRBJ2-3; V: TRBV29-1; size: -; DNA: TGCAGCGTTGAACTCCCAGATACGCAGTATTTT; CDR3: CSVELPDTQYF
D: -; J: TRBJ2-7; V: TRBV5-1; size: -; DNA: TGCGCCAGCACCAACCTCGGAGGGTACGAGCAGTACTTC; CDR3: CASTNLGGYEQYF
D: -; J: TRBJ1-4; V: TRBV27; size: -; DNA: TGTGCCAGCAGTTTATCGATGGCATACGCAACTAATGAAAAACTGTTTTTT; CDR3: CASSLSMAYATNEKLFF
D: -; J: TRBJ2-3; V: TRBV5-1; size: -; DNA: TGCGCCAGCAGCCACGCGGAGGCTAGCACAGATACGCAGTATTTT; CDR3: CASSHAEASTDTQYF
D: -; J: TRBJ1-4; V: TRBV27; size: -; DNA: TGTGCCAGCAGGAACGGGTCCGTACCGGGTGAAAAACTGTTTTTT; CDR3: CASRNGSVPGEKLFF
D: -; J: TRBJ2-7; V: TRBV7-8; size: -; DNA: TGTGCCAGCAGCTCTCCTCGAGTGACGGAGCCCTACGAGCAGTACTTC; CDR3: CASSSPRVTEPYEQYF
D: -; J: TRBJ1-4; V: TRBV30; size: once; DNA: TGTGCCTGGAGCGACGATAGACCGGGTTTTGGTGAAAAACTGTTTTTT; CDR3: CAWSDDRPGFGEKLFF
D: -; J: TRBJ1-2; V: TRBV5-1; size: -; DNA: TGCGCCAGCAGCTTGTCAGCTAACTATGGCTACACCTTC; CDR3: CASSLSANYGYTF
D: -; J: TRBJ2-2; V: TRBV2; size: -; DNA: TGTGCCAGCAGTGCCCAGGGACTCAAGAACACCGGGGAGCTGTTTTTT; CDR3: CASSAQGLKNTGELFF
D: -; J: TRBJ1-5; V: TRBV5-6; size: -; DNA: TGTGCCAGCAGCCTAGCGATCGGGGATCAGCCCCAGCATTTT; CDR3: CASSLAIGDQPQHF
D: TRBD1; J: TRBJ2-1; V: TRBV6-1; size: -; DNA: TGTGCCAGCCACAGGGGCGTAGCCTACAATGAGCAGTTCTTC; CDR3: CASHRGVAYNEQFF
D: -; J: TRBJ1-3; V: TRBV18; size: -; DNA: TGTGCCAGCTCACCACCAACGAGGGGAAACACCATATATTTT; CDR3: CASSPPTRGNTIYF
D: -; J: TRBJ1-5; V: TRBV6-5; size: -; DNA: TGTGCCAGCAGTCGGACAGCTTCGAATCAGCCCCAGCATTTT; CDR3: CASSRTASNQPQHF
D: -; J: TRBJ1-3; V: TRBV6-5; size: -; DNA: TGTGCCAGCAGTTACGGGACTTCCTCTGGAAACACCATATATTTT; CDR3: CASSYGTSSGNTIYF
D: -; J: TRBJ2-3; V: TRBV13; size: -; DNA: TGTGCCAGCAGCTTAGGAGAGAATAGACTAGTCCATACGCAGTATTTT; CDR3: CASSLGENRLVHTQYF
D: -; J: TRBJ2-7; V: TRBV19; size: -; DNA: TGTGCCAGTAGTATATCGAGTTTTACCTACGAGCAGTACTTC; CDR3: CASSISSFTYEQYF
D: TRBD2; J: TRBJ2-1; V: TRBV9; size: -; DNA: TGTGCCAGCAGTCCCATAGCGGGGGATAACAATGAGCAGTTCTTC; CDR3: CASSPIAGDNNEQFF
D: TRBD2; J: TRBJ2-7; V: TRBV18; size: -; DNA: TGTGCCAGCTCACCACCCTTGGGGACTAGGGGTCACGAGCAGTACTTC; CDR3: CASSPPLGTRGHEQYF